A single sample is the source of the 30 T cell receptor beta chains below, sequenced in a study of blood T cell repertoires in COVID-19. Profiling relied on immunoSEQ multiplex PCR, and the TCRdb table lists in-frame clones only, not all of them. The data contain roughly 130,000 clones, around three quarters of them singletons. Sequencing input: peripheral blood. These receptors were collected from a man aged 80 or over with acute or convalescent COVID-19.

This chain links TRBV6-5 with TRBJ2-5; a possible D gene is TRBD1 (5 bases). Trimming cost V 1 base and J 5 bases, with 8 bases left between them. The CDR3 is 13 residues long. Looked up from germline, CDR1 is MNHEY and CDR2 is SVGAGI. The CDR3 coding sequence is TGTGCCAGCAGTTACTATAGGGGTGAGACCCAGTACTTC. It specifies CASSYYRGETQYF.

V and J are TRBV5-6 and TRBJ2-1, with D perhaps TRBD2 (5 bases). CDR3 length equals 15 residues. Trimming removed 2 bases at V and 2 bases at J, with 11 bases between. From germline, CDR1 is SGHDT and CDR2 YYEEEE. Here the CDR3 DNA reads TGTGCCAGCAGCTTCGTAGGAGGTGCCTACAATGAGCAGTTCTTC. This gives the protein CASSFVGGAYNEQFF. The full variable domain, completed using reference TRBV5-6 and TRBJ2-1, is DAGVTQSPTHLIKTRGQQVTLRCSPKSGHDTVSWYQQALGQGPQFIFQYYEEEERQRGNFPDRFSGHQFPNYSSELNVNALLLGDSALYLCASSFVGGAYNEQFFGPGTRLTVL.

In this sample, this clone turned up a few times. The V and J genes are TRBV5-6 and TRBJ2-2, with 10 positions matching TRBD1. After removal of 4 bases from V and 6 bases from J, the junction contained 6 bases not matched to a gene. The CDR3 is 15 residues long. Germline CDR1 and CDR2: SGHDT and YYEEEE. CDR3 sequence: CASSGDRGLAGELFF. DNA of the CDR3: TGTGCCAGCAGCGGCGACAGGGGGCTGGCCGGGGAGCTGTTTTTT.

This clone was seen just once. The chain combines TRBV28 with TRBJ2-5; tentative D call: TRBD1 (5 bases). Between the trimmed V and J ends, which lost 7 bases and 1 base, there was a span of 16 bases. The CDR3 has 15 residues. Germline V lookup: CDR1 MDHEN, CDR2 SYDVKM. The CDR3 bases are TGTGCCAGCAAGGGTTATTTGACAGTCCAAGAGACCCAGTACTTC. The encoded protein is CASKGYLTVQETQYF.

V and J are TRBV6-6 and TRBJ1-6; D gene uncertain. The CDR3 consists of 17 residues. CDR1 is MNHNY and CDR2 is SVGAGI in the germline V gene (reference sequence). The V end was cut by 5 bases, the J end by 4 bases, with 18 bases between. The CDR3 DNA sequence: TGTGCCAGCAGTCTCGGTGACACCCAGAAGTATAATTCACCCCTCCACTTT. Translating gives CASSLGDTQKYNSPLHF.

The chain couples TRBV5-1 to TRBJ2-5, with D unresolved. V lost 5 bases and J lost 4, with 18 bases in between. This CDR3 is built from 15 residues. The germline V gene has CDR1 SGHRS and CDR2 YFSETQ. The CDR3 loop is CASRMAGKLGETQYF. DNA of the CDR3: TGCGCCAGCAGGATGGCCGGCAAGCTAGGAGAGACCCAGTACTTC.

The chain joins TRBV5-6 to TRBJ2-3, with 9 bases identical to TRBD2. The CDR3 sequence is 17 residues long. V lost 2 bases to trimming and J lost 4 bases; unmatched junction nucleotides: 11. In germline, CDR1 is SGHDT, CDR2 YYEEEE. The CDR3 bases are TGTGCCAGCAGCTTTAGCGGGGGCTGGGTGGTGGCAGATACGCAGTATTTT. The encoded protein is CASSFSGGWVVADTQYF. The full variable domain, completed using reference TRBV5-6 and TRBJ2-3, is DAGVTQSPTHLIKTRGQQVTLRCSPKSGHDTVSWYQQALGQGPQFIFQYYEEEERQRGNFPDRFSGHQFPNYSSELNVNALLLGDSALYLCASSFSGGWVVADTQYFGPGTRLTVL.

This clone was detected a few times. The chain combines TRBV29-1 with TRBJ2-3; TRBD1 matches at 10 bases. This CDR3 contains 16 residues. Per the germline V gene, CDR1 is SQVTM and CDR2 is ANQGSEA. J gave up 2 bases and V 2 bases, and 7 bases lay outside the gene matches. The CDR3 loop reads CSVESPGQGFTDTQYF. The CDR3 coding sequence is TGCAGCGTTGAAAGTCCGGGACAGGGGTTCACAGATACGCAGTATTTT.

V is TRBV30 and J is TRBJ1-6; 7 nucleotides match TRBD1. V was pared by 1 base and J by 9 bases, with 3 bases of the junction left unmatched. The germline V gene encodes CDR1 GTSNPN and CDR2 SVGIG (reference sequence). The CDR3 is 13 residues long. DNA of the CDR3: TGTGCCTGGAGTGGACAGGGTGGTTCACCCCTCCACTTT. Translated, it gives CAWSGQGGSPLHF.

The chain couples TRBV18 to TRBJ2-5; possible D gene TRBD1, 6 bases. This CDR3 spans 14 amino acids. Germline V gene sequence: CDR1 KGHSH, CDR2 LQKENI. Trimming left V 3 bases short and J 5 bases short, with 13 bases between. CDR3 in amino acids: CASSPTGPRETQYF. DNA for the CDR3: TGTGCCAGCTCACCCACAGGGCCACGGGAGACCCAGTACTTC. The whole variable domain, remainder taken from reference TRBV18 and TRBJ2-5, is NAGVMQNPRHLVRRRGQEARLRCSPMKGHSHVYWYRQLPEEGLKFMVYLQKENIIDESGMPKERFSAEFPKEGPSILRIQQVVRGDSAAYFCASSPTGPRETQYFGPGTRLLVL.

This clone showed up just once. The chain joins TRBV5-1 to TRBJ1-1; TRBD1 is a possible D gene (5 bases). The CDR3 spans 14 residues. V was shortened by 5 bases and J by 0 bases, with 11 bases between the two germline ends. CDR1 is SGHRS, CDR2 YFSETQ, per germline. The CDR3 nucleotides are TGCGCCAGCAGTAGGGACTACATGAACACTGAAGCTTTCTTT. Amino acid sequence: CASSRDYMNTEAFF.

The gene calls are TRBV7-3 and TRBJ2-5; D might be TRBD1 (5 bases). Germline-derived CDR1 and CDR2 are SGHTA and FQGTGA. This CDR3 is 15 amino acids long. V lost 4 bases to trimming and J lost 5 bases, with 17 bases between them. As DNA, the CDR3 is TGTGCCAGCAGCTCAACCGCAGGGTTTCGGGAGACCCAGTACTTC. Translation: CASSSTAGFRETQYF.

The chain recombines TRBV2 with TRBJ2-6, with D possibly matching TRBD2 (5 bases). Germline V gene data show CDR1 as SNHLY and CDR2 as FYNNEI. Trimming took off 4 bases at V and 2 bases at J, with 6 bases between the two ends. This CDR3 contains 14 residues. For the CDR3, the DNA is TGTGCCAGCAGTGGAGGGACTGGGGCCAACGTCCTGACTTTC. Its protein is CASSGGTGANVLTF.

The J gene is TRBJ2-3, the V gene TRBV5-4; the match to TRBD2 covers 11 bases. With 0 bases clipped from V and 7 bases from J, the junction kept 4 bases outside the gene matches. CDR1 is SGHNT, CDR2 YYREEE, per germline (reference sequence). CDR3 length: 15 residues. CDR3 loop: CASSLATSGGYTQYF. The CDR3 bases are TGTGCCAGCAGCTTGGCAACTAGCGGGGGTTATACGCAGTATTTT.

This chain joins TRBV5-4 and TRBJ2-1; TRBD1 might be the D (5 bases). CDR3 length equals 14 residues. V dropped 0 bases and J dropped 4 bases, with 8 bases sitting between them. Germline V gene data show CDR1 as SGHNT and CDR2 as YYREEE (reference sequence). CDR3 protein: CASSLGGGYNEQFF. In nucleotides, the CDR3 is TGTGCCAGCAGCTTGGGGGGCGGATACAATGAGCAGTTCTTC.

The CDR3 sequence: CASSLPGPSYEQYF. The CDR3 DNA reads as TGTGCCAGCAGCTTACCCGGTCCCTCCTACGAGCAGTACTTC. V gene TRBV11-2 combines with J gene TRBJ2-7; no definite D call. CDR1 and CDR2 (germline): SGHAT, FQNNGV. The ends were cut back, 2 bases at V and 0 bases at J, with 8 bases in the middle. CDR3 length: 14 amino acids.

This clone was detected once. The J gene is TRBJ2-5, the V gene TRBV5-1, with D perhaps matching TRBD1 (6 bases). CDR1 and CDR2 from the germline V gene are SGHRS and YFSETQ. The CDR3 runs 15 residues. Trimming removed 0 bases from V and 2 bases from J, with 11 bases in between. The CDR3 sequence: CASSLGSQGQETQYF. CDR3 nucleotides: TGCGCCAGCAGCTTGGGATCGCAGGGGCAAGAGACCCAGTACTTC.

This chain links TRBV6-2 or TRBV6-3 with TRBJ1-4; D is uncertain. Germline CDR1 and CDR2: MNHEY and SVGEGT. V lost 5 bases and J lost 0, with 10 bases in between. There are 15 residues in the CDR3. The CDR3 nucleotides are TGTGCCAGCAGTCCGCTCGGGGCAACTAATGAAAAACTGTTTTTT. Its protein product is CASSPLGATNEKLFF.

The J gene is TRBJ1-3, the V gene TRBV6-5; weak D call: TRBD1 (5 bases). CDR3 size: 13 residues. Trimming took 7 bases from V and 0 from J, leaving 7 bases between them. Germline lookup yields CDR1 MNHEY and CDR2 SVGAGI. In nucleotides, the CDR3 is TGTGCCAGCACGGGGGACTCTGGAAACACCATATATTTT. This sequence encodes CASTGDSGNTIYF.

The rearrangement joins TRBV6-6 to TRBJ1-2; D ambiguous. Germline V gene data show CDR1 as MNHNY and CDR2 as SVGAGI (reference sequence). V gave up 6 bases and J gave up 4 bases, with 6 bases separating them. This CDR3 comprises 11 residues. The CDR3 nucleotides are TGTGCCAGCAGGAACAGCTATGGCTACACCTTC. Translated: CASRNSYGYTF.

The V gene is TRBV6-5, the J gene TRBJ2-6; the D gene is possibly TRBD1 (6 bases). V was cut by 6 bases and J by 3 bases, with 12 bases left in between. The CDR3 sequence is 15 residues long. CDR1 is MNHEY, CDR2 SVGAGI, per germline. The CDR3 DNA reads TGTGCCAGCAGCCGAAGGGGGTTTGGGGCCAACGTCCTGACTTTC. This translates into CASSRRGFGANVLTF.

The chain is built from TRBV6-1 and TRBJ1-2, with D possibly matching TRBD1 (5 bases). V was shortened by 2 bases and J by 3 bases, with 13 bases between the two germline ends. The CDR3 is 15 amino acids. Germline assignment: CDR1 MNHNS and CDR2 SASEGT. The CDR3 sequence is CASSEMAGRDYGYTF. The CDR3 DNA sequence: TGTGCCAGCAGTGAAATGGCAGGGAGGGACTATGGCTACACCTTC.

This rearrangement joins TRBV5-4 to TRBJ2-2, with 9 bases lining up with TRBD1. The CDR3 covers 18 residues. Looked up from germline, CDR1 is SGHNT and CDR2 is YYREEE (reference sequence). V was pared by 0 bases and J by 3 bases, with 9 bases of the junction left unmatched. The CDR3 nucleotides are TGTGCCAGCAGCTTGGGCCCTGGACAGGGGCGTGACACCGGGGAGCTGTTTTTT. The encoded protein is CASSLGPGQGRDTGELFF.

The rearrangement joins TRBV3-1 (or the pseudogene TRBV3-2) to TRBJ2-1; D perhaps matches TRBD2 (5 bases). Per the germline V gene, CDR1 is LGHDT and CDR2 is YNNKEL (reference sequence). CDR3 length: 15 amino acids. The V gene lost 4 bases and the J gene lost 3 bases, with 13 bases spanning the gap. CDR3 residues: CASSPSHGNYNEQFF. CDR3 DNA: TGTGCCAGCAGCCCCTCCCACGGGAACTACAATGAGCAGTTCTTC.

The chain links TRBV11-3 to TRBJ2-2, with 9 bases lining up with TRBD1. The CDR3 is 15 amino acids. Looked up from germline, CDR1 is SGHNT and CDR2 is YENEEA. V shed 5 bases and J 5 bases; nucleotides not matched to a gene: 6. The chain's CDR3 is CASSPGGTGTGELFF. The CDR3 bases are TGTGCCAGCAGCCCAGGGGGGACAGGGACCGGGGAGCTGTTTTTT. Filled out from reference TRBV11-3 and TRBJ2-2, the complete variable domain reads EAGVVQSPRYKIIEKKQPVAFWCNPISGHNTLYWYLQNLGQGPELLIRYENEEAVDDSQLPKDRFSAERLKGVDSTLKIQPAELGDSAVYLCASSPGGTGTGELFFGEGSRLTVL.

The rearrangement joins TRBV6-4 to TRBJ1-5; a weak D match, TRBD1 (6 bases). V was trimmed by 2 bases and J by 0 bases, leaving 20 bases between them. From germline, CDR1 is MRHNA and CDR2 SNTAGT. The CDR3 is made up of 19 amino acids. The CDR3 reads CASSDPRARGPYSNQPQHF. The CDR3 region has the DNA TGTGCCAGCAGTGACCCTCGAGCCAGGGGACCTTATAGCAATCAGCCCCAGCATTTT.

As regards this clone: Other nucleotide sequences from this sample produce the same CDR3. The V and J genes are TRBV3-1 (or the pseudogene TRBV3-2) and TRBJ2-7; D gene unclear. The CDR3 totals 12 residues. Trimming shortened V by 1 base and J by 3 bases, and 4 bases separated the two germline ends. Germline CDR1 reads LGHDT; CDR2 reads YNNKEL (reference sequence). This chain's CDR3 is CASSQAFYEQYF. The DNA for the CDR3 is TGTGCCAGCAGCCAAGCTTTCTACGAGCAGTACTTC.

The rearrangement links TRBV4-3 to TRBJ1-6; D is ambiguous. The CDR3 consists of 15 residues. Germline CDR1 and CDR2: LGHNA and YSLEER. The ends were cut back, 0 bases at V and 9 bases at J, with 12 bases in the middle. CDR3 residues: CASSQDLGPTSPLHF. CDR3 nucleotides: TGCGCCAGCAGCCAAGATCTGGGCCCGACTTCACCCCTCCACTTT.

The chain carries TRBV5-1 and TRBJ2-1, with TRBD1 matching 9 bases. This CDR3 is built from 15 residues. V shed 0 bases, J shed 8 bases, and the junction held 6 bases outside the gene matches. CDR1 is SGHRS and CDR2 is YFSETQ in the germline V gene. CDR3 loop: CASSLEGTGSHEQFF. The CDR3 DNA reads as TGCGCCAGCAGCTTGGAGGGGACAGGGTCCCATGAGCAGTTCTTC.

This chain joins TRBV6-6 and TRBJ2-3; 8 bases map to TRBD2. V dropped 5 bases and J dropped 5; count of bases not matched to a gene: 12. The CDR3 runs 16 residues. CDR1 MNHNY and CDR2 SVGAGI come from the germline V gene (reference sequence). Written as DNA, the CDR3 is TGTGCCAGCAGTAAAAACATAGCGGGGAATAGAGATACGCAGTATTTT. Translating it yields CASSKNIAGNRDTQYF.